This TCR beta chain is drawn from a study of OX40 agonist ivuxolimab in advanced cancers. Background on the study: Mean age approximately 66 years, range about 23 to 85; around 80% male.

Sequencing was performed with immunoSEQ multiplex PCR; in TCRdb, only in-frame clones are kept and a portion is missing. The data contain 80,000 to 100,000 clones, more than 75% of them seen just once; the ten biggest clones take up around 0.28%. Details on this clone: Its antigen remains unknown.

General observations from the study: Among T cells, CD8+ cells averaged more expanded clones than CD4+ cells. Part of the nonresponder group also had normalized T-cell clonal expansion that was low.

The sample here was CD4+ or CD8+ T cells sorted from blood, taken in a trial of the OX40 agonist ivuxolimab. The sequence derives from an adult with an advanced solid tumor such as melanoma, head and neck, liver or kidney cancer.

In nucleotides, the CDR3 is TGTGCCAGCAGTAGGGGACAGGCGGGCTCCTACGAGCAGTACTTC. Its protein product is CASSRGQAGSYEQYF. The chain has TRBV6-5 and TRBJ2-7, with 8 bases fitting TRBD1. Unmatched junction bases numbered 6, after V lost 5 bases and J lost 0 bases. The germline V gene encodes CDR1 MNHEY and CDR2 SVGAGI. This CDR3 region has 15 residues.